This record covers a single T cell receptor beta chain. Compared with germline, one end of the junction differs, possibly owing to a read error. Germline values: CDR1 SQVTM, CDR2 ANQGSEA. The CDR3 extends over 12 amino acids. The sample originates from a study of tumor-infiltrating lymphocytes in primary liver carcinoma. Background on the study: Tumor lesions were T1-T3 N0M0 and spanned about 4 to 10 cm.

Synthesis of TCR beta cDNA was carried out from approximately 0.55 ug total RNA with a constant-region primer. A slightly modified ARM-PCR protocol with three nested multiplex PCR rounds produced these TCR beta libraries. TRBV1-TRBV30 forward primers and a C-beta reverse primer were used in the first two PCR rounds, which each ran for 10 cycles. Using its own MiXCR run on the multiplex PCR reads, TCRdb lists one record per CDR3 protein. In the table there are tens of thousands of distinct CDR3 sequences, 71% of which are singletons. Each 20-30 mg portion of unsorted bulk tissue served as the source for co-extraction of RNA and DNA. Samples were taken from five separate regions of every tumor.

This chain joins TRBV29-1 and TRBJ2-5; 7 bases are shared with TRBD1. The clonotype was recovered from a woman in her sixties or seventies with primary liver carcinoma and hepatitis B virus infection. Source material: liver tumor tissue from sampling region 4. Specified subset: tumor region T4, right-lateral pole. As DNA, the CDR3 is TGCAGCGTTGATTTGGGGACAGAGACCCAGTATTTC. Its protein product is CSVDLGTETQYF.